Listed below are T cell receptor beta chains from one sample, sequenced in a study of blood T cell repertoires in COVID-19. This table comes from immunoSEQ multiplex PCR, and its TCRdb copy is limited to in-frame clones, with some not included. This sample has under 300,000 clones; just over 85% occur once, and the top ten carry 3%. Source material: peripheral blood. These receptor sequences come from a woman in her 30s with active or convalescent COVID-19. The CDR3 runs from the conserved cysteine through the conserved F or W. A D gene is named only where the DNA matches it firmly. Only some rows state a clone size, as once, few, many or a class for expanded clones.

D gene	CDR3 length	V gene	clone size	J gene	CDR3 protein	CDR3 DNA
-	12	TRBV19	-	TRBJ1-1	CASSIGLHLAFF	TGTGCCAGTAGTATAGGCTTGCACTTGGCTTTCTTT
-	16	TRBV6-2/TRBV6-3	-	TRBJ2-1	CASSQLGQSSYNEQFF	TGTGCCAGCAGCCAACTTGGGCAGAGCTCCTACAATGAGCAGTTCTTC
TRBD1	15	TRBV4-3	-	TRBJ1-1	CASSRGTGANTEAFF	TGCGCCAGCAGCCGCGGAACAGGGGCGAACACTGAAGCTTTCTTT
-	12	TRBV5-1	few	TRBJ2-7	CASSLAGSEQYF	TGCGCCAGCAGCTTGGCAGGTTCCGAGCAGTACTTC
TRBD1	18	TRBV24-1	-	TRBJ2-1	CATSGTGGAEGPYNEQFF	TGTGCCACCTCTGGGACAGGGGGCGCAGAAGGCCCCTACAATGAGCAGTTCTTC
TRBD2	13	TRBV7-9	-	TRBJ2-1	CASSLSGDNEQFF	TGTGCCAGCAGCTTAAGCGGGGACAATGAGCAGTTCTTC
TRBD1	14	TRBV7-3	-	TRBJ2-7	CASSRDRGLREQYF	TGTGCCAGCAGCCGAGACAGGGGTTTGAGGGAGCAGTACTTC
TRBD1	15	TRBV7-2	once	TRBJ2-7	CASSSRDRANYEQYF	TGTGCCAGCAGCTCCCGGGACAGGGCTAACTACGAGCAGTACTTC
-	14	TRBV18	-	TRBJ1-3	CASSNREPGNTIYF	TGTGCCAGCTCAAACAGGGAACCTGGAAACACCATATATTTT
-	15	TRBV14	-	TRBJ1-4	CASRPGKGKNEKLFF	TGTGCCAGCAGGCCCGGCAAGGGGAAGAATGAAAAACTGTTTTTT
-	13	TRBV6-5	few	TRBJ1-1	CASRRQINTEAFF	TGTGCCAGCCGTAGACAGATAAACACTGAAGCTTTCTTT
TRBD1	15	TRBV7-8	-	TRBJ1-2	CASSPGDRPNYGYTF	TGTGCCAGCAGCCCGGGGGACAGGCCAAACTATGGCTACACCTTC
-	14	TRBV7-9	-	TRBJ1-1	CASSLGSGGTEAFF	TGTGCCAGCAGCTTAGGTTCCGGGGGGACTGAAGCTTTCTTT
TRBD1	13	TRBV29-1	-	TRBJ2-1	CSVPGQGLNEQFF	TGCAGCGTGCCGGGACAGGGGCTCAATGAGCAGTTCTTC
TRBD1	16	TRBV18	-	TRBJ1-4	CASSPLGQATNEKLFF	TGTGCCAGCTCACCACTAGGACAGGCAACTAATGAAAAACTGTTTTTT
-	13	TRBV6-5	-	TRBJ2-7	CASRRGAGYEQYF	TGTGCCAGCAGGCGTGGTGCGGGGTACGAGCAGTACTTC
-	14	TRBV30	-	TRBJ2-3	CAWTAAGLRDTQYF	TGTGCCTGGACCGCCGCGGGTCTGAGAGATACGCAGTATTTT
-	17	TRBV18	-	TRBJ1-1	CASSLFQIQNMNTEAFF	TGTGCCAGCTCACTCTTCCAGATACAGAACATGAACACTGAAGCTTTCTTT
-	15	TRBV6-5	-	TRBJ1-3	CASSYSESSGNTIYF	TGTGCCAGCAGTTACTCGGAGAGCTCTGGAAACACCATATATTTT
-	13	TRBV19	-	TRBJ1-2	CASSIGQVLGYTF	TGTGCCAGTAGTATAGGTCAGGTTCTCGGCTACACCTTC
-	12	TRBV6-5	once	TRBJ1-1	CASRGRDTEAFF	TGTGCCAGCAGGGGCAGGGACACTGAAGCTTTCTTT
-	13	TRBV5-1	-	TRBJ2-5	CASSELAQETQYF	TGCGCCAGCAGCGAACTAGCTCAAGAGACCCAGTACTTC
-	15	TRBV2	-	TRBJ2-3	CASSEAQRRTDTQYF	TGTGCCAGCAGTGAAGCGCAGCGGCGGACAGATACGCAGTATTTT
TRBD1	12	TRBV6-5	-	TRBJ1-2	CASRGTGAGYTF	TGTGCCAGCAGGGGGACAGGGGCTGGCTACACCTTC
-	15	TRBV2	-	TRBJ1-5	CASSEYSGGDQPQHF	TGTGCCAGCAGTGAATATTCGGGAGGGGATCAGCCCCAGCATTTT
-	14	TRBV4-3	-	TRBJ1-1	CASSPGAQNTEAFF	TGCGCCAGCAGCCCAGGGGCCCAGAACACTGAAGCTTTCTTT
-	15	TRBV6-6	-	TRBJ1-1	CASTHRTVGAGEAFF	TGTGCCAGCACCCATAGAACGGTAGGGGCGGGGGAAGCTTTCTTT
TRBD2	14	TRBV18	-	TRBJ2-3	CASRPAGVTDTQYF	TGTGCCAGCCGGCCGGCGGGGGTCACAGATACGCAGTATTTT
-	15	TRBV4-1	once	TRBJ1-4	CASSRQELGGEKLFF	TGCGCCAGCAGCCGGCAAGAATTAGGAGGCGAAAAACTGTTTTTT
-	15	TRBV19	-	TRBJ1-5	CASSIDRFSNQPQHF	TGTGCCAGTAGTATAGATCGGTTTAGCAATCAGCCCCAGCATTTT
-	14	TRBV5-1	-	TRBJ1-3	CASSPPGVGNTIYF	TGCGCCAGCAGCCCCCCGGGGGTAGGAAACACCATATATTTT
-	11	TRBV7-9	few	TRBJ1-1	CASTEPTEAFF	TGTGCCAGCACCGAACCGACAGAAGCTTTCTTT
TRBD2	19	TRBV7-2	-	TRBJ2-4	CASSQEGLAGGMSKNIQYF	TGTGCCAGCAGCCAGGAGGGACTAGCGGGGGGAATGTCCAAAAACATTCAGTACTTC
TRBD2	15	TRBV18	once	TRBJ2-7	CASSRGGAPAYEQYF	TGTGCCAGCTCCCGGGGGGGGGCCCCGGCCTACGAGCAGTACTTC
TRBD1	15	TRBV19	-	TRBJ1-5	CASSMEGQGWQPQHF	TGTGCCAGTAGTATGGAAGGACAGGGGTGGCAGCCCCAGCATTTT
-	13	TRBV30	few	TRBJ1-1	CAWSPSVNTEAFF	TGTGCCTGGAGTCCTTCGGTGAACACTGAAGCTTTCTTT
-	14	TRBV5-5	once	TRBJ1-4	CASSFGGTGEKLFF	TGTGCCAGCAGCTTCGGAGGGACCGGTGAAAAACTGTTTTTT
-	14	TRBV29-1	few	TRBJ2-7	CSVVFPSGSYEQYF	TGCAGCGTTGTTTTCCCGTCCGGGTCCTACGAGCAGTACTTC
TRBD2	14	TRBV5-6	once	TRBJ2-7	CASSLTAGGYEQYF	TGTGCCAGCAGCTTGACGGCGGGGGGCTACGAGCAGTACTTC
-	14	TRBV7-9	-	TRBJ1-1	CASSSSTGSTEAFF	TGTGCCAGCAGCTCATCTACAGGGAGCACTGAAGCTTTCTTT
-	15	TRBV7-2	-	TRBJ1-5	CASSLGDLGNQPQHF	TGTGCCAGCAGCTTAGGGGACTTAGGGAATCAGCCCCAGCATTTT
-	14	TRBV2	-	TRBJ2-1	CASTGSGYYNEQFF	TGTGCCAGCACCGGGTCAGGGTATTACAATGAGCAGTTCTTC
TRBD2	14	TRBV5-6	once	TRBJ2-5	CASSARAGRVTQYF	TGTGCCAGCAGCGCCCGAGCGGGGAGAGTGACCCAGTACTTC
-	13	TRBV3-1/TRBV3-2	-	TRBJ2-1	CASSQAEWAEQFF	TGTGCCAGCAGCCAAGCGGAATGGGCAGAGCAGTTCTTC
-	13	TRBV12-3/TRBV12-4	-	TRBJ1-1	CASSLVDAAEAFF	TGTGCCAGCAGTTTGGTCGATGCGGCTGAAGCTTTCTTT
-	14	TRBV5-1	-	TRBJ2-1	CASSFRGEYNEQFF	TGCGCCAGCAGCTTCAGGGGGGAGTACAATGAGCAGTTCTTC
-	17	TRBV21-1	-	TRBJ1-2	CASSGRTGGKRRDGYTF	TGTGCCAGCAGCGGACGGACAGGGGGCAAAAGAAGGGATGGCTACACCTTC
TRBD2	17	TRBV5-1	few	TRBJ2-3	CASSLGLAGGSTDTQYF	TGCGCCAGCAGCTTGGGACTAGCGGGGGGTAGCACAGATACGCAGTATTTT
-	11	TRBV6-6	once	TRBJ1-1	CASSQAPQAFF	TGTGCCAGCAGCCAAGCCCCCCAAGCTTTCTTT
-	14	TRBV11-1	-	TRBJ1-1	CASSLGAGITEAFF	TGTGCCAGCAGCTTGGGGGCAGGGATCACTGAAGCTTTCTTT
-	14	TRBV9	-	TRBJ2-3	CASRRLVSSDTQYF	TGTGCCAGTCGTCGACTAGTCTCCTCAGATACGCAGTATTTT
-	15	TRBV28	-	TRBJ2-5	CASSPLGGGEETQYF	TGTGCCAGCAGTCCACTAGGGGGGGGCGAGGAGACCCAGTACTTC
-	15	TRBV6-2/TRBV6-3	-	TRBJ1-5	CASSRSTGINQPQHF	TGTGCCAGCAGCCGATCGACAGGCATTAATCAGCCCCAGCATTTT
-	15	TRBV27	-	TRBJ1-2	CASSLQPRGPYGYTF	TGTGCCAGCAGTTTACAGCCAAGGGGTCCCTATGGCTACACCTTC
-	13	TRBV6-2/TRBV6-3	-	TRBJ1-2	CASSTLGVYGYTF	TGTGCCAGCAGTACCCTAGGGGTCTATGGCTACACCTTC
TRBD2	16	TRBV10-3	-	TRBJ2-1	CAISTGTSGANNEQFF	TGTGCCATCAGTACCGGGACTAGCGGGGCCAACAATGAGCAGTTCTTC
-	15	TRBV7-2	-	TRBJ1-2	CASSQQVGGNYGYTF	TGTGCCAGCAGCCAGCAGGTTGGGGGGAACTATGGCTACACCTTC
TRBD1	15	TRBV10-1	once	TRBJ2-5	CASSDSAGTAETQYF	TGCGCCAGCAGTGATTCCGCCGGGACAGCAGAGACCCAGTACTTC
-	14	TRBV5-6	-	TRBJ2-7	CASSFFGVSYEQYF	TGTGCCAGCAGCTTTTTCGGGGTTTCCTACGAGCAGTACTTC